A selection of T cell receptor beta chains follows, all from one sample in a study of blood T cell repertoires in COVID-19. Repertoires were generated with immunoSEQ multiplex PCR, while TCRdb's copy carries only in-frame clones and drops some. Of about 170,000 clones in the sample, 88% were seen once. The specimen sequenced was peripheral blood. The receptors were sampled from a man aged 45-65 years who had recovered from COVID-19. Each CDR3 is given with its conserved first and last residue. D genes are given only for firm matches. Not all rows give a size; the values are once, few, many and, for expanded clones, a class.

v_call	j_call	clone_size	d_call	cdr3_length	cdr3_aa	cdr3_nt
TRBV10-2	TRBJ2-1	NA	NA	16	CASSETAGWSYNEQFF	TGCGCCAGCAGTGAGACGGCGGGGTGGTCCTACAATGAGCAGTTCTTC
TRBV19	TRBJ1-2	NA	TRBD1	16	CASSTGPGQGNYGYTF	TGTGCCAGTAGTACCGGCCCGGGACAGGGAAACTATGGCTACACCTTC
TRBV13	TRBJ2-7	NA	NA	12	CASSSSSYEQYF	TGTGCCAGCAGCTCCAGCTCCTACGAGCAGTACTTC
TRBV19	TRBJ2-7	NA	NA	11	CASSASYEQYF	TGTGCCAGTAGTGCCAGTTACGAGCAGTACTTC
TRBV3-1/TRBV3-2	TRBJ2-7	NA	TRBD2	15	CASSRGGMGGSEQYF	TGTGCCAGCAGCCGCGGTGGTATGGGCGGGAGCGAGCAGTACTTC
TRBV7-2	TRBJ2-3	NA	NA	14	CASSLKTGTDTQYF	TGTGCCAGCAGCCTGAAGACTGGCACAGATACGCAGTATTTT
TRBV30	TRBJ1-2	NA	TRBD1	13	CAWRDRDGYGYTF	TGTGCCTGGAGAGACAGGGACGGCTATGGCTACACCTTC
TRBV18	TRBJ2-1	NA	TRBD1	13	CASRGQPHNEQFF	TGTGCCAGCAGGGGACAGCCTCACAATGAGCAGTTCTTC
TRBV7-8	TRBJ2-7	NA	TRBD1	15	CASRPTGLQSYEQYF	TGTGCCAGCAGGCCGACAGGGCTACAATCCTACGAGCAGTACTTC
TRBV18	TRBJ2-7	once	TRBD1	16	CASSLSRDRVLYEQYF	TGTGCCAGCTCCTTAAGTCGGGACAGGGTACTATACGAGCAGTACTTC
TRBV19	TRBJ1-1	NA	TRBD1	12	CASMADRGRAFF	TGTGCCAGTATGGCCGACAGGGGGCGAGCTTTCTTT
TRBV27	TRBJ1-1	NA	TRBD1	16	CASRGEQGAEGTEAFF	TGTGCCAGCAGGGGGGAACAGGGGGCTGAGGGCACTGAAGCTTTCTTT
TRBV27	TRBJ2-3	NA	TRBD2	14	CASSLAGVTDTQYF	TGTGCCAGCAGTCTAGCGGGGGTCACAGATACGCAGTATTTT
TRBV30	TRBJ2-7	NA	TRBD1	14	CACSTGHHSYEQYF	TGTGCCTGTTCGACAGGGCACCACTCCTACGAGCAGTACTTC
TRBV5-1	TRBJ2-5	NA	NA	16	CASSLGYRGSTETQYF	TGCGCCAGCAGCTTGGGTTATAGGGGTTCCACAGAGACCCAGTACTTC
TRBV7-2	TRBJ2-4	NA	TRBD1	15	CASSRETGVKNIQYF	TGTGCCAGCAGCCGGGAGACAGGGGTCAAAAACATTCAGTACTTC
TRBV6-5	TRBJ2-7	NA	NA	15	CASSFLDRTVYEQYF	TGTGCCAGCAGTTTCCTCGACAGGACAGTATACGAGCAGTACTTC
TRBV28	TRBJ1-1	NA	NA	10	CASRSGEAFF	TGTGCCAGCAGGTCCGGGGAAGCTTTCTTT
TRBV19	TRBJ2-1	NA	TRBD1	15	CASSMRDRDYNEQFF	TGTGCCAGTAGTATGAGGGACAGGGACTACAATGAGCAGTTCTTC
TRBV30	TRBJ2-6	NA	NA	16	CAWVGQPSSGANVLTF	TGTGCCTGGGTCGGACAGCCCAGCTCTGGGGCCAACGTCCTGACTTTC
TRBV25-1	TRBJ2-7	once	TRBD1	13	CASSGTGIYEQYF	TGTGCCAGCAGTGGGACAGGGATCTACGAGCAGTACTTC
TRBV5-4	TRBJ1-4	once	NA	14	CASSPYGGSEKLFF	TGTGCCAGCAGCCCGTACGGGGGTAGTGAAAAACTGTTTTTT
TRBV4-3	TRBJ1-1	once	TRBD1	14	CASSQDTQGAGAFF	TGCGCCAGCAGCCAAGATACACAGGGGGCTGGAGCTTTCTTT
TRBV6-1	TRBJ2-7	NA	TRBD1	17	CASSGGQGPLTYGEQYF	TGTGCCAGCAGTGGGGGACAGGGGCCCCTTACCTACGGCGAGCAGTACTTC
TRBV7-9	TRBJ2-2	NA	TRBD1	16	CASSLGAGGNTGELFF	TGTGCCAGCAGCTTAGGAGCAGGGGGCAACACCGGGGAGCTGTTTTTT
TRBV7-8	TRBJ2-7	once	NA	16	CASANVGGLQPHEQYF	TGTGCCAGCGCGAACGTCGGCGGGCTACAACCCCACGAGCAGTACTTC
TRBV5-5	TRBJ1-4	NA	NA	14	CASSWTGGGEKLFF	TGTGCCAGCAGCTGGACTGGGGGAGGAGAAAAACTGTTTTTT
TRBV7-2	TRBJ2-7	NA	TRBD2	14	CASSPASGGYEQYF	TGTGCCAGCAGCCCCGCGTCGGGGGGGTACGAGCAGTACTTC
TRBV5-1	TRBJ1-5	NA	NA	15	CASSLVAGGNQPQHF	TGCGCCAGCAGCCTCGTAGCAGGGGGCAATCAGCCCCAGCATTTT
TRBV6-5	TRBJ1-1	NA	TRBD1	15	CASSWGQGRDTEAFF	TGTGCCAGCAGTTGGGGACAGGGAAGGGATACTGAAGCTTTCTTT
TRBV7-2	TRBJ2-3	NA	NA	15	CASSPQMGGLDTQYF	TGTGCCAGCAGCCCCCAGATGGGAGGATTGGATACGCAGTATTTT
TRBV24-1	TRBJ2-2	NA	TRBD1	16	CATSDVQGANTGELFF	TGTGCCACCAGTGATGTACAGGGGGCAAACACCGGGGAGCTGTTTTTT
TRBV6-4	TRBJ2-6	once	NA	16	CASSDSHRVGANVLTF	TGTGCCAGCAGTGACTCCCACAGGGTTGGGGCCAACGTCCTGACTTTC
TRBV9	TRBJ1-5	NA	TRBD1	15	CASSVGDRAYQPQHF	TGTGCCAGCAGCGTAGGGGACAGGGCTTATCAGCCCCAGCATTTT
TRBV9	TRBJ2-2	NA	TRBD2	16	CASSVGLAGNTGELFF	TGTGCCAGCAGCGTAGGGCTAGCGGGGAACACCGGGGAGCTGTTTTTT
TRBV18	TRBJ2-7	NA	NA	13	CASSPGSPYEQYF	TGTGCCAGCTCACCAGGCAGTCCCTACGAGCAGTACTTC